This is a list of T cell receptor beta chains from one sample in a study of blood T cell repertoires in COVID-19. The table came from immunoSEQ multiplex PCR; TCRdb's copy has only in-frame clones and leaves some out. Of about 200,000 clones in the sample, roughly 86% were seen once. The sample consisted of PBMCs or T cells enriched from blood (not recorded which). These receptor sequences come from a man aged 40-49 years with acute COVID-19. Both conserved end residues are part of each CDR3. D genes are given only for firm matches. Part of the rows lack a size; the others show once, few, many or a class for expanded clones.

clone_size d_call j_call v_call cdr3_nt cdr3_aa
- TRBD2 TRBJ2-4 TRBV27 TGTGCCAGCAGGTGGACTAGCGGGAGTGCGGGGGGCAAAAACATTCAGTACTTC CASRWTSGSAGGKNIQYF
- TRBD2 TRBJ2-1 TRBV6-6 TGTGCCAGCAGTTACGGGGGGCGGGAGGTCAATGAGCAGTTCTTC CASSYGGREVNEQFF
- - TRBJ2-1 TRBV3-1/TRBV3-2 TGTGCCAGCAGCCCCCAGCGCGGCTCCTACAATGAGCAGTTCTTC CASSPQRGSYNEQFF
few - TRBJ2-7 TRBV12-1 TGTGCCAGCAGCTTATCGCCGGGACAGGACCCCTACGAGCAGTACTTC CASSLSPGQDPYEQYF
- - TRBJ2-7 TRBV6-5 TGTGCCAGCAGCAACCAGGGGAACTCCTACGAGCAGTACTTC CASSNQGNSYEQYF
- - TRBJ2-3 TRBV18 TGTGCCAGCTCACTGAAGGGGGATACGCAGTATTTT CASSLKGDTQYF
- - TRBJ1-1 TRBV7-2 TGTGCCAGCAGCTTTCAGCGGGGGGGGACTGAAGCTTTCTTT CASSFQRGGTEAFF
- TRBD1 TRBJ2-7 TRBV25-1 TGTGCCAGCAGGCAAGACAGGGTCCCCTACGAGCAGTACTTC CASRQDRVPYEQYF
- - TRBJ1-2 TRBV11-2 TGTGCCAGCAGCTCCGAAGGGGATGGCTACACCTTC CASSSEGDGYTF
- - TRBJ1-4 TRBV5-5 TGTGCCAGCAGCTTGGTGGGCAGGGATGATGAAAAACTGTTTTTT CASSLVGRDDEKLFF
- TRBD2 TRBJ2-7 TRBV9 TGTGCCAGCAGCGTAGGGGGGGGTCCCTACGAGCAGTACTTC CASSVGGGPYEQYF
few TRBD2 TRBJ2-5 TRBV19 TGTGCCAGTAGTATACGGGGCGGGGGGGGCTACCAAGAGACCCAGTACTTC CASSIRGGGGYQETQYF
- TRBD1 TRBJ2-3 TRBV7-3 TGTGCCAGCAGCCGACAGGGCGGAACAGATACGCAGTATTTT CASSRQGGTDTQYF
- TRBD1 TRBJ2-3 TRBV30 TGTGCCTGGAGTAGGCAGGGGGCTCAAAATACGCAGTATTTT CAWSRQGAQNTQYF
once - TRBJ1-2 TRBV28 TGTGCCAGCAGTTTATCCCGCTATGGCTACACCTTC CASSLSRYGYTF
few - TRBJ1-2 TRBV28 TGTGCCAGCAGACCGGACACTTTCCGAGGCTACACCTTC CASRPDTFRGYTF
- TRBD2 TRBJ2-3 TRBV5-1 TGCGCCAGCAGTACTAGCGGGAGGGGAGATACGCAGTATTTT CASSTSGRGDTQYF
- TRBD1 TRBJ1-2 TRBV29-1 TGCAGCGTTGAGACAGGGGCATCGCGTGGCTACACCTTC CSVETGASRGYTF
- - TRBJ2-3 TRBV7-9 TGTGCCAGCAGCTTAGAAGGGGGGGCCACAGATACGCAGTATTTT CASSLEGGATDTQYF
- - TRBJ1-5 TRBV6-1 TGTGCCAGCAGTGAAATCGGGGGACTACAGCCCCAGCATTTT CASSEIGGLQPQHF
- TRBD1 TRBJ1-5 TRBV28 TGTGCCAGCAGTTCGGACAGGAGGGGCTATAGCAATCAGCCCCAGCATTTT CASSSDRRGYSNQPQHF
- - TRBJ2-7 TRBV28 TGTGCCAGCAGTTTTCCTGGGTTAGCCCTGGCTTCCTACGAGCAGTACTTC CASSFPGLALASYEQYF
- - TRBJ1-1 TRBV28 TGTGCCAGCAGTCCACGGGACATCTTGAACACTGAAGCTTTCTTT CASSPRDILNTEAFF
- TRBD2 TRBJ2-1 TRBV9 TGTGCCAGCAGCGTAGCTAGCGGGGACTACAATGAGCAGTTCTTC CASSVASGDYNEQFF
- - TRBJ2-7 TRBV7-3 TGTGCCAGCAGCTTAGCCAGGACTTCCTACGAGCAGTACTTC CASSLARTSYEQYF
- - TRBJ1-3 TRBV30 TGTGCCTGGAGTGTGGAACGGAGGTCCACCATATATTTT CAWSVERRSTIYF
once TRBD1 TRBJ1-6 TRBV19 TGTGCCTCTCAGGGGGCTCTGGGATCACCCCTCCACTTT CASQGALGSPLHF
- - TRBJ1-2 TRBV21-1 TGTGCCAGCAGCAAAGTTCTGGACGGAGGGAACTATGGCTACACCTTC CASSKVLDGGNYGYTF
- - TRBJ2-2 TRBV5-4 TGTGCCAGCAGCTTCTTAGCCGGGGAGCTGTTTTTT CASSFLAGELFF
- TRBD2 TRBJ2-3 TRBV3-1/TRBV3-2 TGTGCCAGCAGCCCGTTATTAGCGGGAAGCACAGATACGCAGTATTTT CASSPLLAGSTDTQYF
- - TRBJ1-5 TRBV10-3 TGTGCCACCTCACTCCTTAGCAATCAGCCCCAGCATTTT CATSLLSNQPQHF
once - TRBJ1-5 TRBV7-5 TGTGCCAGAAGCCCCTCCTCGGTCATCCCCCAGCATTTT CARSPSSVIPQHF
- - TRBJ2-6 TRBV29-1 TGCAGCGTTGAATTTCATAGCTCTGGGGCCAACGTCCTGACTTTC CSVEFHSSGANVLTF
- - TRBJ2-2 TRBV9 TGTGCCAGCAGCGCGCGGACTTCCACCGGGGAGCTGTTTTTT CASSARTSTGELFF
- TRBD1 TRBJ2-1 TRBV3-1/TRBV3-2 TGTGCCAGCAGCCAAAGCCGGGACAGTGTCTACAATGAGCAGTTCTTC CASSQSRDSVYNEQFF
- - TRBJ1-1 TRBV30 TGTGCCTCATCGAGGGGGGGCACTGAAGCTTTCTTT CASSRGGTEAFF
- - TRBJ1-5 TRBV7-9 TGTGCCAGCAGCTTTAATTTTCAGCCCCAGCATTTT CASSFNFQPQHF
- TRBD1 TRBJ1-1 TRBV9 TGTGCCAGCGGGACAGAGAACACTGAAGCTTTCTTT CASGTENTEAFF
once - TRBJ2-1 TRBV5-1 TGCGCCAGCAGCCCTAGTGGAAACAATGAGCAGTTCTTC CASSPSGNNEQFF
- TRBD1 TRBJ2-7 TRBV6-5 TGTGCCAGCAGTCTCAGGACAGGAGCCTCCTACGAGCAGTACTTC CASSLRTGASYEQYF
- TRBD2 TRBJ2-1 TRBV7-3 TGTGCCAGCAGCTTAGGGACTAGCGGCATCATTGAGCAGTTCTTC CASSLGTSGIIEQFF
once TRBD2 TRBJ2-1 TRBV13 TGTGCCAGCAGCTTAAGGACTAGCGGTAAGGGTACACATGAGCAGTTCTTC CASSLRTSGKGTHEQFF
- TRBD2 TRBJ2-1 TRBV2 TGTGCCAGCAGTGAATTGGGACTAGCGGGTAATGAGCAGTTCTTC CASSELGLAGNEQFF
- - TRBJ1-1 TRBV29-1 TGCAGCGTTGACAGTTCAAAGAACACTGAAGCTTTCTTT CSVDSSKNTEAFF
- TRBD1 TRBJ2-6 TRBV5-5 TGTGCCAGCAGCTTGTCCGCAGGGGGTGTCGGGGCCAACGTCCTGACTTTC CASSLSAGGVGANVLTF
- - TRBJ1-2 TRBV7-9 TGTGCCAGCAGCTTATTTGTCCCCCCGCTAAACTATGGCTACACCTTC CASSLFVPPLNYGYTF
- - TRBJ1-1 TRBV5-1 TGCGCCAGCAGCTTGGCGGGGAACACTGAAGCTTTCTTT CASSLAGNTEAFF
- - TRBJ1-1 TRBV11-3 TGTGCCAGCAGCTTAGCAGGGCCAACTGAAGCTTTCTTT CASSLAGPTEAFF
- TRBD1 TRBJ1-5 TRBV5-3 TGTGCCAGAAGCCTTGCTGAAGGACAGGAAAATCAGCCCCAGCATTTT CARSLAEGQENQPQHF
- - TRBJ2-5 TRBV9 TGTGCCAGCACTAGGGGGATGCAAGAGACCCAGTACTTC CASTRGMQETQYF
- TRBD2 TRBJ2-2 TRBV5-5 TGTGCCAGCAGTCTGAGCGGGACTCCGAACACCGGGGAGCTGTTTTTT CASSLSGTPNTGELFF
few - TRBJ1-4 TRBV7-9 TGTGCCAGCAGCTTAGGGGGCCGTGCGAATGAAAAACTGTTTTTT CASSLGGRANEKLFF
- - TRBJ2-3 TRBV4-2 TGTGCCAGCAGCCACCCGACGGCCGGACTCACAGATACGCAGTATTTT CASSHPTAGLTDTQYF
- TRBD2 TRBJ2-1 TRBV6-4 TGTGCCAGCAGTGCGACTAGCGGGGGTGAGCAGTTCTTC CASSATSGGEQFF
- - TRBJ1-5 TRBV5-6 TGTGCCAGCAGCTTGAGCGGGCTTGGTCAGCCCCAGCATTTT CASSLSGLGQPQHF